The present T cell receptor beta chain was sequenced within a study of blood T cell repertoires in COVID-19. Looking at the study overall: Acute-phase and convalescent COVID-19 samples originated in the United States, Italy and Spain. PBMCs, B-cell-depleted T cells, or T cells provided the cDNA or gDNA that made up the material.

The ends were cut back, 4 bases at V and 3 bases at J, with 11 bases in the middle. Germline V lookup: CDR1 SGHRS, CDR2 YFSETQ. This CDR3 spans 14 amino acids. Under the authors' procedure: Amplification with reference gene primers provided the estimates of nucleated cell counts. Method: immunoSEQ multiplex PCR; TCRdb's copy keeps in-frame clones and lacks some. The V and J calls and clone size come from that table; D and trimming were worked out from the DNA. This repertoire shows roughly 170,000 clones, roughly 89% found once; its top ten account for around 13%. It was during active infection that Seattle patients were enrolled and then longitudinally followed.

This TCR derives from a woman aged 70 to 79 with COVID-19, enrolled during active disease. This sequence joins TRBV5-1 and TRBJ2-1, with D perhaps TRBD2 (6 bases). Sample: peripheral blood. The CDR3 DNA reads as TGCGCCAGCAGCAGGGCTAGCGACTACAATGAGCAGTTCTTC. It translates to CASSRASDYNEQFF.